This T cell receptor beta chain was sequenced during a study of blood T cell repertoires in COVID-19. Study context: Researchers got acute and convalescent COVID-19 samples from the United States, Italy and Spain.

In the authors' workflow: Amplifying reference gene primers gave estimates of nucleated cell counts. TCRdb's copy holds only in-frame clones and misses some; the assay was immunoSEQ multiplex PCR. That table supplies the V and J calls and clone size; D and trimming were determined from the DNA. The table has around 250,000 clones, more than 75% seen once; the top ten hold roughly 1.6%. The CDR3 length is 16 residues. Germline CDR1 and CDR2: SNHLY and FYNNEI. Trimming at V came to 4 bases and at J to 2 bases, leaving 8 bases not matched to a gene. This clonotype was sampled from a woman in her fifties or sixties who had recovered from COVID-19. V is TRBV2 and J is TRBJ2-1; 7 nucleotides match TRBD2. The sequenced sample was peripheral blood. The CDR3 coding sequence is TGTGCCAGCAGTGGGCCCGGGGGGTTCACCTACAATGAGCAGTTCTTC. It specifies CASSGPGGFTYNEQFF.